Presented here are 8 T cell receptor beta chains from one specimen sequenced in a study of T cell changes during pregnancy in multiple sclerosis. Measured with immunoSEQ multiplex PCR; TCRdb has only the in-frame clones, and not every one. The sample gives around 69,000 clones, roughly 91% of which show up once; 1.4% is in the top ten. Specimen: peripheral blood, collected in the third trimester of pregnancy. The receptors stem from a female donor with multiple sclerosis, enrolled in a pregnancy study.

In this sample, this clone turned up once. This rearrangement joins TRBV19 to TRBJ2-7; D remains unclear. The CDR3 loop spans 14 amino acids. CDR1 is LNHDA and CDR2 is SQIVND in the germline V gene (reference sequence). Trimming cost V 0 bases and J 0 bases, with 6 bases left between them. CDR3 nucleotide sequence: TGTGCCAGTAGTATAGAGCACAGCTCCTACGAGCAGTACTTC. This translates into CASSIEHSSYEQYF.

The chain joins TRBV6-1 to TRBJ2-3, with TRBD1 matching 7 bases. Germline CDR1 MNHNS, CDR2 SASEGT. CDR3 length equals 15 residues. V trimming: 1 base; J trimming: 5 bases; junction bases outside the gene matches: 6. DNA of the CDR3: TGTGCCAGCAGTGAAGGGCCAGGGGGAATAGATACGCAGTATTTT. Its translation is CASSEGPGGIDTQYF.

This chain joins TRBV7-9 and TRBJ2-1, with D maybe TRBD2 (6 bases). V was pared by 4 bases and J by 3 bases, with 13 bases between. Germline V gene sequence: CDR1 SEHNR, CDR2 FQNEAQ (reference sequence). CDR3 size: 15 residues. The CDR3 region is CASSSGVADYNEQFF. CDR3 nucleotides: TGTGCCAGCAGCTCCGGGGTAGCGGACTACAATGAGCAGTTCTTC.

CDR3 protein: CASSQDQDFGAFF. The CDR3 DNA reads as TGCGCCAGCAGCCAAGATCAAGATTTCGGGGCTTTCTTT. The chain combines TRBV4-1 with TRBJ1-1; the D is unclear. Trimming removed 0 bases from V and 11 bases from J, with 13 bases in between. CDR1 and CDR2 (germline): MGHRA, YSYEKL. This CDR3 region has 13 residues.

The chain recombines TRBV5-1 with TRBJ2-7; 7 bases are a match to TRBD1. Germline V CDR1 and CDR2: SGHRS, YFSETQ. The junction had 11 bases not matched to a gene; V was cut back by 4 bases and J by 1 base. CDR3 length equals 16 residues. The CDR3 sequence: CASSHIIGGLSYEQYF. CDR3 nucleotide sequence: TGCGCCAGCAGCCATATAATAGGGGGCCTATCCTACGAGCAGTACTTC.

The chain has TRBV19 and TRBJ1-1; a possible D gene is TRBD1 (5 bases). CDR3 length: 13 amino acids. The germline V and J ends were trimmed by 11 bases and 3 bases, with 16 bases remaining between them. Germline CDR1 reads LNHDA; CDR2 reads SQIVND (reference sequence). The CDR3 DNA reads TGTGCCTCATCCTGGGGGGGGTACACTGAAGCTTTCTTT. This translates into CASSWGGYTEAFF.

J is TRBJ2-2 and V is TRBV7-3, with 11 bases lining up with TRBD1. With 5 bases clipped from V and 6 bases from J, the junction kept 8 bases outside the gene matches. CDR1 and CDR2 (germline): SGHTA, FQGTGA. The CDR3 covers 16 residues. CDR3 loop: CASSPTRTGGSGELFF. The CDR3 DNA sequence: TGTGCCAGCAGCCCCACGAGGACAGGGGGCTCCGGGGAGCTGTTTTTT.

The CDR3 DNA sequence: TGTGCCAGCAGGGCAGGGGGCACCTACAATGAGCAGTTCTTC. Translated: CASRAGGTYNEQFF. J is TRBJ2-1 and V is TRBV6-4; 8 bases are a match to TRBD1. The CDR3 has 14 residues. Per the germline V gene, CDR1 is MRHNA and CDR2 is SNTAGT. The V and J ends lost 6 bases and 2 bases, in that order; junction bases with no gene match: 3.